This TCR beta chain comes out of a study of cytomegalovirus exposure and HLA in healthy donors. Researchers ran the PCR with 60 Vbeta and 13 Jbeta primers. The method was immunoSEQ multiplex PCR; TCRdb's version includes in-frame clones alone and lacks a portion of them. The sample's table shows about 48,000 clones. The source material was PBMCs. The origin of this receptor is a woman aged 35 to 49 in good health and CMV-seronegative.

The CDR3 sequence: CASSPLPGVTSYEQYF. Written as DNA, the CDR3 is TGTGCCAGCTCACCACTACCCGGGGTTACTTCCTACGAGCAGTACTTC. The V gene is TRBV18, the J gene TRBJ2-7, with D perhaps matching TRBD2 (5 bases). CDR1 KGHSH and CDR2 LQKENI come from the germline V gene. Trimming pared 1 base from V and 1 base from J, leaving 14 bases between. This CDR3 comprises 16 residues.